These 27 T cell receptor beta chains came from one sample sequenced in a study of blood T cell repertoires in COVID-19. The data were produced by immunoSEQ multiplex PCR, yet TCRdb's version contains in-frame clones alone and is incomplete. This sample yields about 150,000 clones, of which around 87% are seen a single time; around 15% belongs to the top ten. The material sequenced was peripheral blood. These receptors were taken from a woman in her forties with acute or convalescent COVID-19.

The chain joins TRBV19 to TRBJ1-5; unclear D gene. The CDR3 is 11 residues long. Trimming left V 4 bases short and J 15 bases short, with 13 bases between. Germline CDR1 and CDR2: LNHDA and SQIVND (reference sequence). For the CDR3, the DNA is TGTGCCAGTAGTACGGGAATTCAAACGCATTTT. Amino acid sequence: CASSTGIQTHF.

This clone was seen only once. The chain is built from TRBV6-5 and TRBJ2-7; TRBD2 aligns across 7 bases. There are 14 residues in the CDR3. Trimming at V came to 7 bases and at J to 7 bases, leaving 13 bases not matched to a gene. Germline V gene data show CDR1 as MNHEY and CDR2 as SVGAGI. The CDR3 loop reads CASTPGGPSGEQYF. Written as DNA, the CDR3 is TGTGCCAGCACCCCTGGGGGACCTAGCGGTGAGCAGTACTTC.

The CDR3 loop is CASSYYRDSSGNTIYF. The CDR3 nucleotides read TGTGCCAGTAGCTACTACCGGGACAGCTCTGGAAACACCATATATTTT. J is TRBJ1-3 and V is TRBV19; 7 positions match TRBD1. The ends lost 6 bases at V and 0 bases at J; junction bases unmatched: 8. The CDR3 runs 16 residues. The V gene's germline CDR1 is LNHDA and CDR2 SQIVND (reference sequence).

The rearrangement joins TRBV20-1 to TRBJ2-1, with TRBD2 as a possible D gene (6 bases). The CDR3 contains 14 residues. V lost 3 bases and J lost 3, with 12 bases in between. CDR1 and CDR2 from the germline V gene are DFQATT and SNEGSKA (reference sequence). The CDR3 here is CSASRGSGYNEQFF. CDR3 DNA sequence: TGCAGTGCTAGTCGGGGGAGTGGCTACAATGAGCAGTTCTTC.

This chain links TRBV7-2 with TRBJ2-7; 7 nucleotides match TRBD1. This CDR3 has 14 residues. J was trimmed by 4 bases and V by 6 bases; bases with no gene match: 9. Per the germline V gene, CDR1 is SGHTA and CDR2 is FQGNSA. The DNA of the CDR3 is TGTGCCAGCAGTCGACAGGGTTCGGGATACGAGCAGTACTTC. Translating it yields CASSRQGSGYEQYF.

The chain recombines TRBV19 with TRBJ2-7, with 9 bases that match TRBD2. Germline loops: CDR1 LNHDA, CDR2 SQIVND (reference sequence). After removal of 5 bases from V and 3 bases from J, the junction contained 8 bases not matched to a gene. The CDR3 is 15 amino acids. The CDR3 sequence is CASSLTGSGSYEQYF. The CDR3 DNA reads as TGTGCCAGTAGTTTAACGGGTAGCGGGAGCTACGAGCAGTACTTC.

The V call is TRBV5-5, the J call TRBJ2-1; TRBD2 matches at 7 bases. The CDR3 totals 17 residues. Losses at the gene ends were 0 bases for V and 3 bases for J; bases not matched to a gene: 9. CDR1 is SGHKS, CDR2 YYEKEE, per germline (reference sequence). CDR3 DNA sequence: TGTGCCAGCAGCTTGGGGGGGGGACCCCCCCGCTACAATGAGCAGTTCTTC. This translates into CASSLGGGPPRYNEQFF.

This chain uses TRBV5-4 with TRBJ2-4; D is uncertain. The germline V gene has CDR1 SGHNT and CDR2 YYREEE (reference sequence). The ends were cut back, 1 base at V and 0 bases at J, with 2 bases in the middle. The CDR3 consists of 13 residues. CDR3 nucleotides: TGTGCCAGCAGCTTGCTAGCCAAAAACATTCAGTACTTC. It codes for CASSLLAKNIQYF.

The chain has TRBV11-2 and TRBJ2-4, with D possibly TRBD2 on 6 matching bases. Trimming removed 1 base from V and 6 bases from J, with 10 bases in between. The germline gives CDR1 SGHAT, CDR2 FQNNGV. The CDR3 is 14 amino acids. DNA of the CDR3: TGTGCCAGCAGCTTAGCAGGAGGGGTAAACATTCAGTACTTC. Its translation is CASSLAGGVNIQYF.

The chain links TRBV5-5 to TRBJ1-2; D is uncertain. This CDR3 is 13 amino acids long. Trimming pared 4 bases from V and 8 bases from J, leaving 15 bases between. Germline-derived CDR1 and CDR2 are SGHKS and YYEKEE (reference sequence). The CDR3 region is CASSQSVREGYTF. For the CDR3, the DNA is TGTGCCAGCAGCCAATCCGTGAGGGAAGGCTACACCTTC.

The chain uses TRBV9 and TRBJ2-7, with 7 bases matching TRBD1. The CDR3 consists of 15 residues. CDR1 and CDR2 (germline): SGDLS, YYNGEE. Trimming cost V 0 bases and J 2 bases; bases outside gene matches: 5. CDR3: CASSVEIGGTYEQYF. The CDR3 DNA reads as TGTGCCAGCAGCGTAGAGATAGGGGGCACCTACGAGCAGTACTTC.

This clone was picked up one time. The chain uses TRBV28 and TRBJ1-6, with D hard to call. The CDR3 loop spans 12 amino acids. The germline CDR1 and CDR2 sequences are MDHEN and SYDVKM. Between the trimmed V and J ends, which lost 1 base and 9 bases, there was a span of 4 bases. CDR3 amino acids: CASSLYFSPLHF. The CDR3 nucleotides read TGTGCCAGCAGTTTATACTTTTCACCCCTCCACTTT.

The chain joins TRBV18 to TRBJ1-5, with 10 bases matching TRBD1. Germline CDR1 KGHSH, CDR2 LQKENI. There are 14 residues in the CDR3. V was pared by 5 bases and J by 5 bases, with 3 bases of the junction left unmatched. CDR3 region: CASSGDRGYQPQHF. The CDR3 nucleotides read TGTGCCAGCTCAGGGGACAGGGGATATCAGCCCCAGCATTTT.

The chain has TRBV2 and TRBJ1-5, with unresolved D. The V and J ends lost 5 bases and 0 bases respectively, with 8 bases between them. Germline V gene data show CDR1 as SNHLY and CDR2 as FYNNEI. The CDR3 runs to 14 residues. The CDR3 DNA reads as TGTGCCAGCAGTTTGAGGGTTAGCAATCAGCCCCAGCATTTT. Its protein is CASSLRVSNQPQHF.

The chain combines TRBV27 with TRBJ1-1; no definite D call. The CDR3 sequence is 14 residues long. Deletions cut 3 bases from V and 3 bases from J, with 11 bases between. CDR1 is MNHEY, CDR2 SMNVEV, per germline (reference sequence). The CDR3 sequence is CASSLTLGDTEAFF. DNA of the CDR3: TGTGCCAGCAGTTTGACTCTCGGGGACACTGAAGCTTTCTTT.

The CDR3 coding sequence is TGTGCCAGCAGCAACGTAAGACACTTCCACGCCACAGATACGCAGTATTTT. This gives the protein CASSNVRHFHATDTQYF. The V and J genes are TRBV21-1 and TRBJ2-3; the D call in the table, TRBD1, was not verified against the DNA. TRBV21-1 is a documented pseudogene. This CDR3 contains 17 residues.

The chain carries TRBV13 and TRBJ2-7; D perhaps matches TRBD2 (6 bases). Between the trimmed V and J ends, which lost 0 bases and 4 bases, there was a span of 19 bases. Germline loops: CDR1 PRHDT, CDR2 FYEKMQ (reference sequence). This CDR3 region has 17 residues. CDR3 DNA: TGTGCCAGCAGCTTAGGGTTAGGCGGGGCGGGGCTGTACGAGCAGTACTTC. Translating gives CASSLGLGGAGLYEQYF.

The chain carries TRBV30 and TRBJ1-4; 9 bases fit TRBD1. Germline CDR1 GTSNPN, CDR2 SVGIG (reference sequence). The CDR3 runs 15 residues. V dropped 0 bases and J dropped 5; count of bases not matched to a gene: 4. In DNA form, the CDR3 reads TGTGCCTGGAGTGTCCCCGGGACAGGGAATGAAAAACTGTTTTTT. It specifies CAWSVPGTGNEKLFF.

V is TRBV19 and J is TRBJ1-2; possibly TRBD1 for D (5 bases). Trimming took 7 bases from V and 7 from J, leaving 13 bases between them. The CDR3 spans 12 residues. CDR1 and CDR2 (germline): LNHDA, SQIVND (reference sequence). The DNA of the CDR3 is TGTGCCAGTATCTCAGGGCCGGGTGGCTACACCTTC. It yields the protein CASISGPGGYTF.

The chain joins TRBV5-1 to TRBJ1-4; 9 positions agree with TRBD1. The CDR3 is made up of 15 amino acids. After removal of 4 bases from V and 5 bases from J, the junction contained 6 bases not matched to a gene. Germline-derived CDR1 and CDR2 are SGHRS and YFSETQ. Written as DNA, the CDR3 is TGCGCCAGCAGCGATACCGGGACAGGGAATGAAAAACTGTTTTTT. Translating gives CASSDTGTGNEKLFF.

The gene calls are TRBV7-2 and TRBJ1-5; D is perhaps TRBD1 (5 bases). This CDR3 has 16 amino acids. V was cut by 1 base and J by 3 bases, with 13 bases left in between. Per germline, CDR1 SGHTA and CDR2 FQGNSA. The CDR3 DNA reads TGTGCCAGCAGCTTAGAGTGGGGCAGGGACAATCAGCCCCAGCATTTT. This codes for CASSLEWGRDNQPQHF.

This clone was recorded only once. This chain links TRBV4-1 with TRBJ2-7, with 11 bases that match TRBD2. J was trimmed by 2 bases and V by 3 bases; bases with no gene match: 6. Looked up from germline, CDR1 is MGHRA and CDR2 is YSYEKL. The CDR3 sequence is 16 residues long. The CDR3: CASSHPSGGRPYEQYF. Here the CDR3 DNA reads TGCGCCAGCAGCCACCCTAGCGGGGGGCGACCCTACGAGCAGTACTTC.

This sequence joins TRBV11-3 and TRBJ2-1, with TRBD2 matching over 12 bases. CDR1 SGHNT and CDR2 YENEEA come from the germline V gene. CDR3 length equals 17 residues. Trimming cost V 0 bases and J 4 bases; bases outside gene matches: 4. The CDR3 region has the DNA TGTGCCAGCAGCTTAGATGTCGGACTAGCGGGGTACAATGAGCAGTTCTTC. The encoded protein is CASSLDVGLAGYNEQFF.

The CDR3 DNA sequence: TGTGCCAGCAGTCGGACAGGGGGTGGAATAGGAGCTTTCTTT. As protein: CASSRTGGGIGAFF. V is TRBV6-5 and J is TRBJ1-1; 10 bases fit TRBD1. The CDR3 spans 14 residues. CDR1 is MNHEY and CDR2 is SVGAGI in the germline V gene. The ends lost 5 bases at V and 10 bases at J; junction bases unmatched: 10.

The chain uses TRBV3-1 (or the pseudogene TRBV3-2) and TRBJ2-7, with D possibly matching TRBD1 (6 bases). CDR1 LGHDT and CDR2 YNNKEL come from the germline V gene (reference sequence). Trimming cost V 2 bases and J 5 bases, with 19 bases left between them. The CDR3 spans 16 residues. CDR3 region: CASSQPLARGIHEQYF. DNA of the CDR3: TGTGCCAGCAGCCAACCACTTGCAAGGGGGATCCACGAGCAGTACTTC.

CDR3 DNA: TGTGCCACCAGCACATCTAGCGGGAGGAGAGTCAATGAGCAGTTCTTC. Residues: CATSTSSGRRVNEQFF. The chain joins TRBV15 to TRBJ2-1; 11 bases are shared with TRBD2. The CDR3 has 16 amino acids. The J segment lost 6 bases and the V segment lost 4 bases, leaving 8 bases of the junction unmatched. Germline V gene lookup returns CDR1 LNHNV and CDR2 YYDKDF (reference sequence).

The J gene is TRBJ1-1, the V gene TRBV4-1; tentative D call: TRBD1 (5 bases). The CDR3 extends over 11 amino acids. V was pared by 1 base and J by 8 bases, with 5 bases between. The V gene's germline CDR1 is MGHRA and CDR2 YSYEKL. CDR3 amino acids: CASSQAGEAFF. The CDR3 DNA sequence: TGCGCCAGCAGCCAAGCAGGGGAAGCTTTCTTT.